These 22 T cell receptor beta chains originate from one sample sequenced in a study of T cell responses to AZD1222 COVID-19 vaccine (dated by TCRdb to 2020 to 2023). The library relied on the immunoSEQ multiplex PCR assay. The table comes from immuneACCESS by way of TCRdb, which keeps in-frame sequences with V and J called. Part of the clones is missing from these tables; in studies checked, under half for an unresolved V gene and the rest for unknown reasons. The sample table holds roughly 170,000 clones, of which about 86% were seen once. The ten biggest clones cover less than 0.55% of the sample. The sample's time point label, in plain terms: baseline before first vaccination. Material: peripheral blood, obtained on day 0 of AZD1222 vaccination. These receptors were obtained from an adult in good health.

V usage is TRBV28 and J usage is TRBJ1-2; D is perhaps TRBD1 (6 bases). Germline CDR1 MDHEN, CDR2 SYDVKM. The ends were cut back, 8 bases at V and 6 bases at J, with 19 bases in the middle. This CDR3 has 14 amino acids. As DNA, the CDR3 is TGTGCCAGCCTGGGGGGGGCCCGCTTTGATGGCTACACCTTC. It yields the protein CASLGGARFDGYTF.

The rearrangement links TRBV7-3 to TRBJ2-2; 7 nucleotides align to TRBD1. This CDR3 spans 15 amino acids. J was trimmed by 2 bases and V by 7 bases; bases with no gene match: 7. CDR1 and CDR2 from the germline V gene are SGHTA and FQGTGA. The CDR3 nucleotides are TGTGCCAGCACCACAGACAGGGATAACACCGGGGAGCTGTTTTTT. Protein: CASTTDRDNTGELFF.

V and J are TRBV7-3 and TRBJ1-1; 8 positions match TRBD1. This CDR3 region has 14 residues. V shed 5 bases and J 5 bases; nucleotides not matched to a gene: 7. Germline-derived CDR1 and CDR2 are SGHTA and FQGTGA. The CDR3 here is CASSVDRGTTEAFF. For the CDR3, the DNA is TGTGCCAGCAGCGTCGACAGGGGTACAACTGAAGCTTTCTTT.

The chain links TRBV12-3 or TRBV12-4 to TRBJ1-5; a possible D gene is TRBD1 (6 bases). This CDR3 is built from 13 residues. Trimming took 6 bases from V and 4 from J, leaving 10 bases between them. CDR3 in DNA: TGTGCCAGCAGAACGAGGGGGAATCAGCCCCAGCATTTT. Protein sequence: CASRTRGNQPQHF.

This clone was observed a single time. The V call is TRBV5-4, the J call TRBJ2-1; no clear D gene. V was clipped by 2 bases and J by 0 bases, with 3 bases between them. The CDR3 has 13 residues. The germline V gene encodes CDR1 SGHNT and CDR2 YYREEE (reference sequence). CDR3 sequence: CASSLYSYNEQFF. CDR3 bases: TGTGCCAGCAGCTTATACTCCTACAATGAGCAGTTCTTC.

The genes are TRBV9 and TRBJ1-2, with 8 bases that match TRBD1. CDR3 length: 14 amino acids. The germline V gene encodes CDR1 SGDLS and CDR2 YYNGEE. The J segment lost 8 bases and the V segment lost 0 bases, leaving 6 bases of the junction unmatched. CDR3: CASSVAQGALGYTF. In DNA, the CDR3 is TGTGCCAGCAGCGTAGCGCAGGGGGCCCTCGGCTACACCTTC. The complete variable domain, with remaining parts taken from reference TRBV9 and TRBJ1-2, reads DSGVTQTPKHLITATGQRVTLRCSPRSGDLSVYWYQQSLDQGLQFLIQYYNGEERAKGNILERFSAQQFPDLHSELNLSSLELGDSALYFCASSVAQGALGYTFGSGTRLTVV.

The J gene is TRBJ1-1, the V gene TRBV6-5; D not certain. The CDR3 is made up of 12 amino acids. In germline, CDR1 is MNHEY, CDR2 SVGAGI. V lost 7 bases, J lost 1 base, and 7 bases lay in between. The CDR3 DNA reads as TGTGCCAGCAAATACAGGAACACTGAAGCTTTCTTT. Translating it yields CASKYRNTEAFF.

The chain couples TRBV4-1 to TRBJ1-1, with D unclear. CDR1 and CDR2 (germline): MGHRA, YSYEKL. Trimming removed 0 bases from V and 10 bases from J, with 15 bases in between. The CDR3 extends over 14 amino acids. The CDR3 reads CASSQEVLPRRAFF. In nucleotides, the CDR3 is TGCGCCAGCAGCCAAGAGGTACTCCCAAGGAGAGCTTTCTTT.

The J gene is TRBJ1-6, the V gene TRBV28; D remains unclear. Trimming took off 2 bases at V and 9 bases at J, with 2 bases between the two ends. The CDR3 covers 11 residues. Per the germline V gene, CDR1 is MDHEN and CDR2 is SYDVKM. CDR3 nucleotide sequence: TGTGCCAGCAGTTTAACTTCACCCCTCCACTTT. Translated, it gives CASSLTSPLHF. Full variable domain (outside the CDR3, taken from reference TRBV28 and TRBJ1-6): DVKVTQSSRYLVKRTGEKVFLECVQDMDHENMFWYRQDPGLGLRLIYFSYDVKMKEKGDIPEGYSVSREKKERFSLILESASTNQTSMYLCASSLTSPLHFGNGTRLTVT.

This clone was observed a single time. The chain links TRBV5-8 to TRBJ1-4; TRBD1 matches at 7 bases. Germline loops: CDR1 SGHTS, CDR2 YDEGEE. The CDR3 has 15 residues. V trimming: 0 bases; J trimming: 8 bases; junction bases outside the gene matches: 7. The chain's CDR3 is CASSLGQGLIEKLFF. For the CDR3, the DNA is TGTGCCAGCAGCTTGGGACAGGGATTAATCGAAAAACTGTTTTTT.

J is TRBJ1-1 and V is TRBV28; D gene unclear. The length of the CDR3 is 12 residues. Germline values: CDR1 MDHEN, CDR2 SYDVKM. Trimming removed 6 bases from V and 6 bases from J, with 11 bases in between. This chain's CDR3 is CASSLRGSEAFF. CDR3 DNA: TGTGCCAGCAGCCTTCGTGGATCTGAAGCTTTCTTT.

The V and J genes are TRBV14 and TRBJ2-2, with a weak D call TRBD1 (6 bases). V lost 2 bases and J lost 6, with 13 bases in between. Germline assignment: CDR1 SGHDN and CDR2 FVKESK. The CDR3 extends over 15 amino acids. The CDR3 DNA reads as TGTGCCAGCAGCCAAATGCCAGGGGTGGCCGGGGAGCTGTTTTTT. The encoded protein is CASSQMPGVAGELFF.

The V and J genes are TRBV9 and TRBJ1-6; no firm D call. Germline V CDR1 and CDR2: SGDLS, YYNGEE. The CDR3 loop spans 13 amino acids. Trimming shortened V by 0 bases and J by 8 bases, and 6 bases separated the two germline ends. CDR3 residues: CASSVGPDSPLHF. For the CDR3, the DNA is TGTGCCAGCAGCGTAGGCCCTGATTCACCCCTCCACTTT.

The chain uses TRBV13 and TRBJ1-6, with 7 bases identical to TRBD1. The germline V gene encodes CDR1 PRHDT and CDR2 FYEKMQ (reference sequence). After removal of 1 base from V and 10 bases from J, the junction contained 7 bases not matched to a gene. There are 15 residues in the CDR3. The CDR3 nucleotides are TGTGCCAGCAGCTTAGCCGACAGGGTGGAGTCACCCCTCCACTTT. As protein: CASSLADRVESPLHF.

The genes are TRBV5-4 and TRBJ1-5; the D gene is possibly TRBD1 (5 bases). V dropped 2 bases and J dropped 2 bases, with 8 bases sitting between them. The germline V gene encodes CDR1 SGHNT and CDR2 YYREEE (reference sequence). CDR3 length: 14 amino acids. The CDR3 nucleotides are TGTGCCAGCAGCTTTGAAGGGGGCAATCAGCCCCAGCATTTT. It specifies CASSFEGGNQPQHF.

The chain recombines TRBV19 with TRBJ1-2; 7 nucleotides match TRBD1. The CDR3 covers 14 residues. V lost 8 bases to trimming and J lost 4 bases; unmatched junction nucleotides: 10. The germline V gene encodes CDR1 LNHDA and CDR2 SQIVND (reference sequence). CDR3 bases: TGTGCCAGTCGGTTCGGGACAGCTCTCTATGGCTACACCTTC. This encodes CASRFGTALYGYTF.

V gene TRBV11-2 combines with J gene TRBJ2-5; D gene ambiguous. The germline CDR1 and CDR2 sequences are SGHAT and FQNNGV. Trimming removed 4 bases from V and 0 bases from J, with 12 bases in between. The CDR3 loop spans 15 amino acids. CDR3 coding DNA: TGTGCCAGCAGCTCTATATCAGACTACCAAGAGACCCAGTACTTC. It specifies CASSSISDYQETQYF. The variable domain in full, completed from reference TRBV11-2 and TRBJ2-5, reads EAGVAQSPRYKIIEKRQSVAFWCNPISGHATLYWYQQILGQGPKLLIQFQNNGVVDDSQLPKDRFSAERLKGVDSTLKIQPAKLEDSAVYLCASSSISDYQETQYFGPGTRLLVL.

This CDR3 is CASSLQGALGYGYTF. For the CDR3, the DNA is TGCGCCAGCAGCTTACAGGGGGCGCTTGGGTATGGCTACACCTTC. V usage is TRBV5-1 and J usage is TRBJ1-2; 9 bases line up with TRBD1. The V and J ends lost 2 bases and 5 bases, in that order; junction bases with no gene match: 7. CDR1 and CDR2 from the germline V gene are SGHRS and YFSETQ. The CDR3 is made up of 15 amino acids.

The chain uses TRBV7-2 and TRBJ1-2; 7 bases match TRBD1. Germline-derived CDR1 and CDR2 are SGHTA and FQGNSA. The CDR3 is 14 amino acids. J lost 8 bases, V lost 5 bases, and 11 bases had no gene match. Written as DNA, the CDR3 is TGTGCCAGCAGCACAAGACAGGGAGTAATCGGCTACACCTTC. Its translation: CASSTRQGVIGYTF.

V and J are TRBV5-8 and TRBJ1-5; D ambiguous. CDR1 and CDR2 from the germline V gene are SGHTS and YDEGEE. V lost 2 bases and J 1 base, leaving 16 bases between the germline ends. This CDR3 has 17 residues. The CDR3 DNA reads as TGTGCCAGCAGCTTAGTTTCCGGACGGAACAGCAATCAGCCCCAGCATTTT. Amino acid sequence: CASSLVSGRNSNQPQHF.

The chain joins TRBV28 to TRBJ2-5; D tentatively fits TRBD1 or TRBD2 (5 bases each). V was trimmed by 5 bases and J by 2 bases, leaving 18 bases between them. The germline V gene encodes CDR1 MDHEN and CDR2 SYDVKM. The CDR3 spans 16 residues. The CDR3 nucleotides are TGTGCCAGCAGTCAGCCTCCGGGACGGGAACAAGAGACCCAGTACTTC. Its translation: CASSQPPGREQETQYF.

J is TRBJ2-2 and V is TRBV11-3; D is undetermined. Germline V gives CDR1 SGHNT, CDR2 YENEEA. V lost 7 bases to trimming and J lost 8 bases, with 14 bases between them. The CDR3 has 13 residues. In nucleotides, the CDR3 is TGTGCCAGCACCCCCGACTCGTCTGGGGAGCTGTTTTTT. Protein sequence: CASTPDSSGELFF.